This TCR beta chain was retrieved from a study of cytomegalovirus exposure and HLA in healthy donors. PCR involved 60 Vbeta and 13 Jbeta primers. Measured with immunoSEQ multiplex PCR; TCRdb has only the in-frame clones, and not every one. The table has over 150,000 clones, approximately 79% seen once; the top ten hold around 4%. Germline CDR1 GTSNPN, CDR2 SVGIG (reference sequence). The CDR3 is 14 residues long. The V segment lost 3 bases and the J segment 7 bases; nucleotides outside the gene matches: 7. The count of this clone is one. The receptor was derived from a man in his forties in good health and CMV-seronegative. The chain has TRBV30 and TRBJ2-1, with 9 bases identical to TRBD1. Specimen: PBMCs. The CDR3 is CAWRRPGQGNEQFF. CDR3 nucleotide sequence: TGTGCCTGGAGAAGACCGGGACAGGGTAATGAGCAGTTCTTC. The entire variable domain, with the rest obtained from reference TRBV30 and TRBJ2-1, is as follows: SQTIHQWPATLVQPVGSPLSLECTVEGTSNPNLYWYRQAAGRGLQLLFYSVGIGQISSEVPQNLSASRPQDRQFILSSKKLLLSDSGFYLCAWRRPGQGNEQFFGPGTRLTVL.